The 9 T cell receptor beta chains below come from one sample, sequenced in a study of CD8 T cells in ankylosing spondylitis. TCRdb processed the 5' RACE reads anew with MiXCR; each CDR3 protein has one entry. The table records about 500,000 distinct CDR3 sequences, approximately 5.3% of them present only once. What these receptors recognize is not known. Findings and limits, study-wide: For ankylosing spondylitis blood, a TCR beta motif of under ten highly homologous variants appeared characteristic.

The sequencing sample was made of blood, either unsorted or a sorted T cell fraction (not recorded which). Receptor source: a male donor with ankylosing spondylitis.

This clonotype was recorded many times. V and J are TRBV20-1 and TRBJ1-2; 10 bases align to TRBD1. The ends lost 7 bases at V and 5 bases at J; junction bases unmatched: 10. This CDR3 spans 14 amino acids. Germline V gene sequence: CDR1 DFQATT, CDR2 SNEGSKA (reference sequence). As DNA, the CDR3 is TGCAGTGTTACGGACAGGGGGATTTTTTATGGCTACACCTTC. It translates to CSVTDRGIFYGYTF.

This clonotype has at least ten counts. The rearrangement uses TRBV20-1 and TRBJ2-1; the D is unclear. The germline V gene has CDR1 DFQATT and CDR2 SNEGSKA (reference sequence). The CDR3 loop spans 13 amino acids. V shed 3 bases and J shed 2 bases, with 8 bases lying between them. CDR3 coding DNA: TGCAGTGCTAGCCCTGGGACCTACAATGAGCAGTTCTTC. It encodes CSASPGTYNEQFF.

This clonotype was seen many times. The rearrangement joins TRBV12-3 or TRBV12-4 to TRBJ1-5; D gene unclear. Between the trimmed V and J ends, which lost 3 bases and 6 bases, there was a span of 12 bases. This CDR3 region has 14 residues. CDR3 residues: CASSFGPRFQPQHF. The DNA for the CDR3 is TGTGCCAGCAGTTTTGGGCCTCGGTTTCAGCCCCAGCATTTT.

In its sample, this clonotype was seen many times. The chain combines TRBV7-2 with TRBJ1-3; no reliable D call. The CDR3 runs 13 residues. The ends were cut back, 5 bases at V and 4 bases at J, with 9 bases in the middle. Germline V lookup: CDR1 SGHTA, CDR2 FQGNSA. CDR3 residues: CASSGGYGNTIYF. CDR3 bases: TGTGCCAGCAGCGGAGGGTACGGAAACACCATATATTTT. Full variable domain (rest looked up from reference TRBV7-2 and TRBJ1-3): GAGVSQSPSNKVTEKGKDVELRCDPISGHTALYWYRQSLGQGLEFLIYFQGNSAPDKSGLPSDRFSAERTGGSVSTLTIQRTQQEDSAVYLCASSGGYGNTIYFGEGSWLTVV.

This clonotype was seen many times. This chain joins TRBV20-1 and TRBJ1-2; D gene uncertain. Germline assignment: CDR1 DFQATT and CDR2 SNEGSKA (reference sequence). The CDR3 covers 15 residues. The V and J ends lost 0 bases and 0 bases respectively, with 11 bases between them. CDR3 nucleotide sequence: TGCAGTGCTAGAGATCCCCAATCCCCTAACTATGGCTACACCTTC. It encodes CSARDPQSPNYGYTF.

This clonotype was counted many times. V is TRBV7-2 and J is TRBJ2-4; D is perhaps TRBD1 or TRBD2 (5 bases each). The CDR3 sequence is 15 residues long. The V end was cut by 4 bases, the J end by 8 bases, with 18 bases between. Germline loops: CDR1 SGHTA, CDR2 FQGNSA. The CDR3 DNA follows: TGTGCCAGCAGCTCCTGGGACCACACGCGGTACATTCAGTACTTC. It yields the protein CASSSWDHTRYIQYF.

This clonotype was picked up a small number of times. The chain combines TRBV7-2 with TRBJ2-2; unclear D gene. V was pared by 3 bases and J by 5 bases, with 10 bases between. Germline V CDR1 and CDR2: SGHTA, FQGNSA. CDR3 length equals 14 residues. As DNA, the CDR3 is TGTGCCAGCAGCTTTCAAGGACGGACCGGGGAGCTGTTTTTT. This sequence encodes CASSFQGRTGELFF. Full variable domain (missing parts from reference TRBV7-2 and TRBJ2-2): GAGVSQSPSNKVTEKGKDVELRCDPISGHTALYWYRQSLGQGLEFLIYFQGNSAPDKSGLPSDRFSAERTGGSVSTLTIQRTQQEDSAVYLCASSFQGRTGELFFGEGSRLTVL.

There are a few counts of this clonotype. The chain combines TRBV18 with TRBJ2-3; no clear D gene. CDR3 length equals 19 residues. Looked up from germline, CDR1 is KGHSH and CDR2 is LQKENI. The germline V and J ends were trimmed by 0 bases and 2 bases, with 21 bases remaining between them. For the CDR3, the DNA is TGTGCCAGCTCACCACCGGTGACTTGGATAGAGGTACACACAGATACGCAGTATTTT. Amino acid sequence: CASSPPVTWIEVHTDTQYF.

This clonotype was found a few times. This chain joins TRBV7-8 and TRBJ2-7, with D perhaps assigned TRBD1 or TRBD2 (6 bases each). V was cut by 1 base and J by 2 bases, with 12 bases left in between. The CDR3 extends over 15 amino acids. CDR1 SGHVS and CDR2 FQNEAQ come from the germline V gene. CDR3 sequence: CASSLVPGAAYEQYF. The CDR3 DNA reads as TGTGCCAGCAGCTTAGTTCCGGGGGCGGCCTACGAGCAGTACTTC.